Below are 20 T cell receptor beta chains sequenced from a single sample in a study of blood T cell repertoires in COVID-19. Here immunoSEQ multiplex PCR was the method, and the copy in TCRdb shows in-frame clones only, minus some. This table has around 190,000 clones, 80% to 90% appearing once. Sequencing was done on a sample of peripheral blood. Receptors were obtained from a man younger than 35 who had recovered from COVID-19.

In DNA form, the CDR3 reads TGCGCCAGCAGCCCCGGGACAGGGAGTAATTCACCCCTCCACTTT. Its protein is CASSPGTGSNSPLHF. V is TRBV4-3 and J is TRBJ1-6, with TRBD1 matching over 9 bases. Germline V gene sequence: CDR1 LGHNA, CDR2 YSLEER. The trim removed 4 bases at V and 6 bases at J, leaving 4 bases unmatched. The CDR3 spans 15 residues.

CDR3 coding DNA: TGTGCCAGCAGCTTAGGACAGGGGAGGGAAGCTTTCTTT. This codes for CASSLGQGREAFF. The chain uses TRBV7-2 and TRBJ1-1; 8 bases agree with TRBD1. The CDR3 covers 13 residues. Germline CDR1 SGHTA, CDR2 FQGNSA. V lost 1 base to trimming and J lost 8 bases; unmatched junction nucleotides: 3.

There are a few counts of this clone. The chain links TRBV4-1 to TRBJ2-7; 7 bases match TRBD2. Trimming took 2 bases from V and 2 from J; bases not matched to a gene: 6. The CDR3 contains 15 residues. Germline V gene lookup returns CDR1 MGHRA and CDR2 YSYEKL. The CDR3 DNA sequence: TGCGCCAGCAGCCAACCTAGCGGACTGACCTACGAGCAGTACTTC. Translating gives CASSQPSGLTYEQYF.

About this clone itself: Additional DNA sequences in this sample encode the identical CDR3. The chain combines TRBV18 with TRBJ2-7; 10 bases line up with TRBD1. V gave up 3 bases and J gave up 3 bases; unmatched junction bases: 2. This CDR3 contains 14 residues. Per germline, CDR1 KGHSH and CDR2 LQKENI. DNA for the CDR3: TGTGCCAGCTCACCGGGACAGGGGAGCTACGAGCAGTACTTC. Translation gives CASSPGQGSYEQYF.

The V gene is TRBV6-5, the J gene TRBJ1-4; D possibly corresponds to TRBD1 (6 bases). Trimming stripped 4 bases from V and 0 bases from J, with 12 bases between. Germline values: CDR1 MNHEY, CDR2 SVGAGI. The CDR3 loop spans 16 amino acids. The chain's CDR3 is CASSSGHGTTNEKLFF. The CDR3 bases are TGTGCCAGCAGTTCGGGACACGGTACAACTAATGAAAAACTGTTTTTT.

The CDR3 is CSVGGLGSRSNYGYTF. DNA of the CDR3: TGCAGCGTTGGGGGACTGGGATCCCGCTCTAACTATGGCTACACCTTC. The V and J genes are TRBV29-1 and TRBJ1-2, with TRBD1 as a possible D gene (5 bases). Germline V gene sequence: CDR1 SQVTM, CDR2 ANQGSEA. This CDR3 has 16 residues. V was trimmed by 4 bases and J by 0 bases, leaving 18 bases between them.

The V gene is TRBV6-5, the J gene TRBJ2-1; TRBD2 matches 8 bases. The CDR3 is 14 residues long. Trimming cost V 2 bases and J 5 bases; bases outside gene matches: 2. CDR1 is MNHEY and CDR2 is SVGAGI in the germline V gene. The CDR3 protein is CASSYAGGDNEQFF. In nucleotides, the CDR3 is TGTGCCAGCAGTTACGCGGGAGGCGACAATGAGCAGTTCTTC.

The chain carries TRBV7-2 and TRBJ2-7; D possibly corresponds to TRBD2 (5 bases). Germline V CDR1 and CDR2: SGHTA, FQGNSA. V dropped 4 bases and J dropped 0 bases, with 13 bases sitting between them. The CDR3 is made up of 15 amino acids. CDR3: CASSSPLANSYEQYF. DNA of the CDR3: TGTGCCAGCAGCTCCCCCTTAGCGAACTCCTACGAGCAGTACTTC.

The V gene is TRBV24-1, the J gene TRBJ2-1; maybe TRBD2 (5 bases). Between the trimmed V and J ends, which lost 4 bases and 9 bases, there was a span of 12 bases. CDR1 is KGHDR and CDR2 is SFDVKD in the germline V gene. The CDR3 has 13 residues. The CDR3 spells CATSDTTSFEQFF. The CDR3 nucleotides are TGTGCCACCAGTGACACAACTAGTTTTGAGCAGTTCTTC.

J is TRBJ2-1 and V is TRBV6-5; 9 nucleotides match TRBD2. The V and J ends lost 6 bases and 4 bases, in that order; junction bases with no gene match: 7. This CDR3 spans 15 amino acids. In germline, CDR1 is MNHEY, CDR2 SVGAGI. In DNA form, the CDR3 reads TGTGCCAGCAGCTATAGCGGGAGCCTATACAATGAGCAGTTCTTC. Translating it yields CASSYSGSLYNEQFF.

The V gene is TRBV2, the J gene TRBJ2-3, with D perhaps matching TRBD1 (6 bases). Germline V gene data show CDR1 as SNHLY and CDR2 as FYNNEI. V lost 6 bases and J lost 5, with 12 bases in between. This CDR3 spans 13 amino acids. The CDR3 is CASSDTGKDTQYF. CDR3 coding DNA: TGTGCCAGCAGCGATACAGGGAAAGATACGCAGTATTTT.

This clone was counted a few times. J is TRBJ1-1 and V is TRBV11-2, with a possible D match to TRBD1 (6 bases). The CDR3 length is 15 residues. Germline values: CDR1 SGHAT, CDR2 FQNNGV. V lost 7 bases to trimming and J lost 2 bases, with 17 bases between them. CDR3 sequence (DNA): TGTGCCAGCACCACCCTGCGGGGGCGTAACACTGAAGCTTTCTTT. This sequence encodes CASTTLRGRNTEAFF.

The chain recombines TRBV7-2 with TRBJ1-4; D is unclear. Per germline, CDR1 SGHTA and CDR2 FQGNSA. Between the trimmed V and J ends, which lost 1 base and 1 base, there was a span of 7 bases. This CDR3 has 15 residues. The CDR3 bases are TGTGCCAGCAGCTTAGTGGGAGTAACTAATGAAAAACTGTTTTTT. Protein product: CASSLVGVTNEKLFF.

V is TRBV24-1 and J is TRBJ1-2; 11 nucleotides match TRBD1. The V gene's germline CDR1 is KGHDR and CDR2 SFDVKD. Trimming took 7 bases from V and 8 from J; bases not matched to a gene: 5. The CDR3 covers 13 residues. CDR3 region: CATRGQGAGGYTF. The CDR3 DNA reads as TGTGCCACCAGAGGACAGGGGGCGGGAGGCTACACCTTC.

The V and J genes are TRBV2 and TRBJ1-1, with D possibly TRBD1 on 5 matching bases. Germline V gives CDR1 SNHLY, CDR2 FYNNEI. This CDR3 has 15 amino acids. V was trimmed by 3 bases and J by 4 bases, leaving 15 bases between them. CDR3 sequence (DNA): TGTGCCAGCAGTGAGAAGGAGGGGCCGGGCACTGAAGCTTTCTTT. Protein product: CASSEKEGPGTEAFF.

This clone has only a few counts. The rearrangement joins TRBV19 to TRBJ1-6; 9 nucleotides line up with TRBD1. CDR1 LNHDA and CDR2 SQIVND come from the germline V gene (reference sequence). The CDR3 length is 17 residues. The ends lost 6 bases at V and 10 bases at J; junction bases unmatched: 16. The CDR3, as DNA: TGTGCCAGTAGCAGACCCGTGGTGGGGACAGGGTGGTCACCCCTCCACTTT. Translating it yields CASSRPVVGTGWSPLHF.

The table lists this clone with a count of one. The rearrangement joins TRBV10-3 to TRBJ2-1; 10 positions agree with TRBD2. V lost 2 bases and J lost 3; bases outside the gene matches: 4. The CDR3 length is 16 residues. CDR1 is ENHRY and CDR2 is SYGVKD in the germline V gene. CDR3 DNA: TGTGCCATCAGTGAGATGCTAGCGGGAGACTACAATGAGCAGTTCTTC. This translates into CAISEMLAGDYNEQFF.

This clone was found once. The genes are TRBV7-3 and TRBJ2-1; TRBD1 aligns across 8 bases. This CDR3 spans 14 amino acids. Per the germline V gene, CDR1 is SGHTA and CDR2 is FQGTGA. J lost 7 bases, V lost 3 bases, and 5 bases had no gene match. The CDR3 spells CASSLDRVRNEQFF. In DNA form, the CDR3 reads TGTGCCAGCAGCTTGGACAGGGTCCGGAATGAGCAGTTCTTC.

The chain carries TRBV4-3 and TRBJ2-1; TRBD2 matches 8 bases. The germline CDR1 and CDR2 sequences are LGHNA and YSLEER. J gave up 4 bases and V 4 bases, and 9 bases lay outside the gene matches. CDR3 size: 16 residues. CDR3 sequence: CASSRGSRGGYNEQFF. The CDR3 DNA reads TGCGCCAGCAGCCGGGGGTCTCGGGGGGGATACAATGAGCAGTTCTTC.

CDR3 sequence: CASSTTSGEQYF. The CDR3 DNA follows: TGTGCCAGCAGCACCACTTCGGGGGAGCAGTACTTC. J is TRBJ2-7 and V is TRBV7-4; possibly TRBD2 for D (5 bases). The CDR3 length is 12 residues. Trimming pared 5 bases from V and 7 bases from J, leaving 12 bases between. In germline, CDR1 is SGHVT, CDR2 SQSDAQ.